The sample holds many counts of the clone carrying this T cell receptor beta chain. The antigen remains unidentified. Donors uniformly comprised healthy Caucasians. Addition of a universal primer site occurred through template switching, and cDNA carried unique molecular identifiers. MiXCR, run by TCRdb on the 5' RACE reads, gives a single entry per CDR3 protein. The sample lists 200,000 to 250,000 distinct CDR3 sequences, around 8% seen once, with 1.9% in the top ten. Trimming left V 3 bases short and J 1 base short, with 13 bases between. The CDR3 runs 16 residues. Looked up from germline, CDR1 is KGHDR and CDR2 is SFDVKD. The data are from a study of identical twins. General study results and limits: Among out-of-frame alpha sequences shared by twins, low generation probability occurred in excess. The study based its conclusions on cross-sectional statistical analysis and did not follow the same donors.

These sequences were also reported in another study, on yellow fever vaccine responses in identical twins.

The chain recombines TRBV24-1 with TRBJ2-3, with D possibly being TRBD1 (6 bases). The sequence was collected from a woman aged 18 to 35 in good health. Input material: memory (CD45RO+) T cells sorted from blood. CDR3 region: CATSDRGQKGTDTQYF. Here the CDR3 DNA reads TGTGCCACCAGTGATAGAGGACAGAAAGGCACAGATACGCAGTATTTT.